This TCR beta chain was recovered during a study of CD8 T cells in ankylosing spondylitis. Via MiXCR, TCRdb re-called the 5' RACE reads, giving one row per CDR3 protein. The repertoire has 36,000 or so distinct CDR3 sequences, approximately 6% of them found once; the top ten carry about an eighth. Study-level findings and limits: As for the disease-linked clones, they showed a CD8+ phenotype and occurred at relatively low frequencies in peripheral blood. According to the report, clones linked to the disease were significantly enriched in matched synovial fluid samples taken from ankylosing spondylitis patients.

Ten or more counts support this clonotype. What it binds is not known. Germline CDR1 SGDLS, CDR2 YYNGEE. V lost 3 bases and J lost 5; bases outside the gene matches: 6. CDR3 length: 15 residues. The clonotype originates from a male donor with ankylosing spondylitis or in good health (not recorded which). The sample consisted of blood, either unsorted or a sorted T cell fraction (not recorded which). The J gene is TRBJ2-2, the V gene TRBV9, with 8 bases identical to TRBD1. The CDR3 protein is CASSDKQGDTGELFF. CDR3 sequence (DNA): TGTGCCAGCAGCGATAAACAGGGGGATACCGGGGAGCTGTTTTTT.